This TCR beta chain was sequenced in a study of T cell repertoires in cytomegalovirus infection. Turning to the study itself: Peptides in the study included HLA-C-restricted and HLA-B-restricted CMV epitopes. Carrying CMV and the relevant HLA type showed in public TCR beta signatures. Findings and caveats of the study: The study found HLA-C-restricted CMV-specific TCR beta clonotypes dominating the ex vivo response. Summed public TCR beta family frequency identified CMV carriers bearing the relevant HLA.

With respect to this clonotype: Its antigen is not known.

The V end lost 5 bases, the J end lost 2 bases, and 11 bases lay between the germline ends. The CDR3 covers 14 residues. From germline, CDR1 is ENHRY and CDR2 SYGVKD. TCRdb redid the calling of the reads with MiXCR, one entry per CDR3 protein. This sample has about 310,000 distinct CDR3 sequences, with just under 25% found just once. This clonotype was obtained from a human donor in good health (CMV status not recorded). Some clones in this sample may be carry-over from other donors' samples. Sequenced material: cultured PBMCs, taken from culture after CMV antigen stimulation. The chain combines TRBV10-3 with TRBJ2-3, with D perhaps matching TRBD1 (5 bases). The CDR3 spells CAISRAGITDTQYF. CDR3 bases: TGTGCCATCAGTCGGGCAGGGATCACAGATACGCAGTATTTT.